The present T cell receptor (beta chain) was sequenced within a study of blood T cell repertoires in COVID-19. In the study overall: Whether acute or convalescent, the COVID-19 samples came from the United States, Italy and Spain. PBMCs, B-cell-depleted T cells, or T cells provided the cDNA or gDNA that made up the material.

This CDR3 spans 14 amino acids. The germline V gene encodes CDR1 MNHEY and CDR2 SVGEGT. The V gene lost 6 bases and the J gene lost 0 bases, with 11 bases spanning the gap. Method: immunoSEQ multiplex PCR; TCRdb's copy keeps in-frame clones and lacks some. The sample lists 250,000 or so clones; about 88% were seen once. The clonotype originates from a woman aged 70 to 79 with active or convalescent COVID-19. This chain links TRBV6-2 or TRBV6-3 with TRBJ1-1; D not certain. The sequenced material came from peripheral blood. In nucleotides, the CDR3 is TGTGCCAGCAGCCACGGGAGCATGAACACTGAAGCTTTCTTT. It yields the protein CASSHGSMNTEAFF.